This TCR beta chain was identified during a study of CD8+CD57+ T cells in acquired aplastic anemia. Study summary: Sorted CD4+ and CD8+ cell DNA averaged 3.2 ug. Healthy donors yielded around 10 million CD4+ cell reads on average.

Study-level points and caveats: Patients were compared with controls for CD8+ Simpson's diversity, and no significant difference emerged. Patients had around 30 CD8+ CDR3 sequences in common with controls (the shared set).

The CDR3 consists of 13 residues. Trimming stripped 3 bases from V and 6 bases from J, with 8 bases between. The germline gives CDR1 SEHNR, CDR2 FQNEAQ (reference sequence). The template for TCR beta VDJ and CDR3 sequence profiling was genomic DNA. TCRdb independently ran MiXCR on the reads; one entry per CDR3 protein. The sample holds fewer than 200,000 distinct CDR3 sequences, roughly 47% seen once. About this clonotype: Its specificity is not known.

Material: sorted CD4+, CD8+, or CD8+CD57+ T cells (not recorded which) from PBMCs. This receptor was taken from a human donor in good health. V usage is TRBV7-9 and J usage is TRBJ2-2; D is possibly TRBD2 (5 bases). CDR3 sequence (DNA): TGTGCCAGCAGCTTCGAGGGAGCCGGGGAGCTGTTTTTT. This encodes CASSFEGAGELFF. Together with reference TRBV7-9 and TRBJ2-2, the CDR3 gives the full variable domain: DTGVSQNPRHKITKRGQNVTFRCDPISEHNRLYWYRQTLGQGPEFLTYFQNEAQLEKSRLLSDRFSAERPKGSFSTLEIQRTEQGDSAMYLCASSFEGAGELFFGEGSRLTVL.